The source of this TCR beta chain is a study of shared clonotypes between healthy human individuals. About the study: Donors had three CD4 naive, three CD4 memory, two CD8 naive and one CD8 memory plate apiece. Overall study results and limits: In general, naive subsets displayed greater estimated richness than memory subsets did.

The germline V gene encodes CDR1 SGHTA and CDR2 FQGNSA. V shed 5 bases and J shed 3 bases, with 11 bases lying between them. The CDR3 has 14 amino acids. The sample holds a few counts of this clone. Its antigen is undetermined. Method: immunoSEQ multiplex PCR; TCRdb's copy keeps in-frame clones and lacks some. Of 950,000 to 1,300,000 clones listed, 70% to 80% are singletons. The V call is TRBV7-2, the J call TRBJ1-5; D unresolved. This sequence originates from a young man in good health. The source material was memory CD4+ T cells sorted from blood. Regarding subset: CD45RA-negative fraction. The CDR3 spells CASSRIGNNQPQHF. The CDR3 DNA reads TGTGCCAGCAGCCGAATAGGCAACAATCAGCCCCAGCATTTT. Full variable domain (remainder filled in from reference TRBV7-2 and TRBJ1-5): GAGVSQSPSNKVTEKGKDVELRCDPISGHTALYWYRQSLGQGLEFLIYFQGNSAPDKSGLPSDRFSAERTGGSVSTLTIQRTQQEDSAVYLCASSRIGNNQPQHFGDGTRLSIL.